This entry lists 32 T cell receptor beta chains sequenced from one sample in a study of T cells in Graves' hyperthyroidism and ophthalmopathy. TCR beta CDR3 regions were amplified from RNA transcripts. With the HTBI primer set, the TCR CDR3 went through a first round of RT-PCR. From the multiplex PCR reads, TCRdb called clonotypes with MiXCR, one entry per CDR3 protein. Of fewer than 600,000 distinct CDR3 sequences listed, approximately 14% are singletons. Sample: blood. The receptors derive from a woman aged 40 to 50 with Graves' hyperthyroidism.

This chain uses TRBV20-1 with TRBJ2-3; D not certain. CDR1 is DFQATT, CDR2 SNEGSKA, per germline (reference sequence). The CDR3 is made up of 12 amino acids. Trimming took off 8 bases at V and 3 bases at J, with 12 bases between the two ends. CDR3 sequence (DNA): TGCAGTCCAAGGTCAGGTACAGATACGCAGTATTTT. It encodes CSPRSGTDTQYF.

This clonotype turned up a few times. The gene calls are TRBV19 and TRBJ2-1; 9 nucleotides match TRBD2. V shed 9 bases, J shed 5 bases, and the junction held 2 bases outside the gene matches. The CDR3 is made up of 12 amino acids. From germline, CDR1 is LNHDA and CDR2 SQIVND (reference sequence). DNA of the CDR3: TGTGCCAGCCGACTAGCGGACAATGAGCAGTTCTTC. Translation gives CASRLADNEQFF.

This clonotype occurred many times. The chain joins TRBV3-1 to TRBJ2-5, with D possibly matching TRBD2 (5 bases). Trimming left V 4 bases short and J 1 base short, with 13 bases between. In germline, CDR1 is LGHDT, CDR2 YNNKEL (reference sequence). The CDR3 is 15 amino acids. CDR3 sequence (DNA): TGTGCCAGCAGCCCTCAGAGTGGGAGCCAAGAGACCCAGTACTTC. It codes for CASSPQSGSQETQYF.

This clonotype was observed at least ten times. V usage is TRBV7-2 and J usage is TRBJ1-1; D unclear. Germline V gene sequence: CDR1 SGHTA, CDR2 FQGNSA. Trimming pared 4 bases from V and 7 bases from J, leaving 10 bases between. The CDR3 is 12 residues long. The CDR3 here is CASSSTRVEAFF. The CDR3 coding sequence is TGTGCCAGCAGCTCAACTAGGGTTGAAGCTTTCTTT.

This sequence joins TRBV11-2 and TRBJ2-1; 15 bases map to TRBD2. The ends lost 1 base at V and 2 bases at J; junction bases unmatched: 0. There are 17 residues in the CDR3. Germline V lookup: CDR1 SGHAT, CDR2 FQNNGV. The DNA for the CDR3 is TGTGCCAGCAGCTTAGGGACTAGCGGGAGGGCCTACAATGAGCAGTTCTTC. This sequence encodes CASSLGTSGRAYNEQFF. The whole variable domain, filled in from reference TRBV11-2 and TRBJ2-1, reads EAGVAQSPRYKIIEKRQSVAFWCNPISGHATLYWYQQILGQGPKLLIQFQNNGVVDDSQLPKDRFSAERLKGVDSTLKIQPAKLEDSAVYLCASSLGTSGRAYNEQFFGPGTRLTVL.

In its sample, this clonotype was seen many times. The rearrangement joins TRBV2 to TRBJ1-5, with 7 bases that match TRBD1. The CDR3 spans 15 residues. V gave up 6 bases and J gave up 0 bases; unmatched junction bases: 5. Germline values: CDR1 SNHLY, CDR2 FYNNEI. The CDR3 region has the DNA TGTGCCAGCAGACGGGACAGAAATAGCAATCAGCCCCAGCATTTT. Amino acids: CASRRDRNSNQPQHF.

This clonotype was found many times. The genes are TRBV12-3 or TRBV12-4 and TRBJ1-1, with D perhaps TRBD1 (6 bases). The V gene lost 5 bases and the J gene lost 5 bases, with 12 bases spanning the gap. The length of the CDR3 is 13 residues. CDR3 sequence reads: CASSRTGLTEAFF. CDR3 DNA: TGTGCCAGCAGTCGCACAGGGCTGACTGAAGCTTTCTTT.

This clonotype was counted a few times. The rearrangement uses TRBV12-3 or TRBV12-4 and TRBJ1-1; 7 bases agree with TRBD1. The CDR3 contains 13 residues. Trimming cost V 4 bases and J 5 bases; bases outside gene matches: 4. The DNA of the CDR3 is TGTGCCAGCAGTTATACAGGGGTTACTGAAGCTTTCTTT. Its translation is CASSYTGVTEAFF.

This clonotype was seen ten or more times. In nucleotides, the CDR3 is TGTGCCAGCAGTCCCGGACAGGGGGGGAGAGAGACCCAGTACTTC. Amino acid sequence: CASSPGQGGRETQYF. The rearrangement uses TRBV27 and TRBJ2-5, with 10 bases identical to TRBD1. J gave up 4 bases and V 5 bases, and 7 bases lay outside the gene matches. This CDR3 has 15 amino acids. Looked up from germline, CDR1 is MNHEY and CDR2 is SMNVEV (reference sequence).

Many counts were recorded for this clonotype. This chain connects TRBV12-3 or TRBV12-4 to TRBJ2-3, with D uncertain. Between the trimmed V and J ends, which lost 6 bases and 5 bases, there was a span of 12 bases. There are 13 residues in the CDR3. The CDR3, as DNA: TGTGCCAGCAGAAGACCTACGTTAGATACGCAGTATTTT. This encodes CASRRPTLDTQYF.

This clonotype was observed at least ten times. The chain uses TRBV20-1 and TRBJ2-1, with a possible D match to TRBD2 (5 bases). V lost 5 bases and J 0 bases, leaving 11 bases between the germline ends. CDR1 is DFQATT and CDR2 is SNEGSKA in the germline V gene (reference sequence). The CDR3 spans 14 residues. The CDR3 DNA reads TGCAGTGCTGGCGGGTCCCCCTCCTACAATGAGCAGTTCTTC. This sequence encodes CSAGGSPSYNEQFF.

The gene calls are TRBV19 and TRBJ2-3, with D perhaps TRBD2 (7 bases). V gave up 3 bases and J gave up 2 bases, with 12 bases separating them. The CDR3 extends over 15 amino acids. Germline CDR1 is LNHDA and CDR2 is SQIVND (reference sequence). The chain's CDR3 is CASSIGAGATDTQYF. CDR3 bases: TGTGCCAGTAGTATTGGGGCGGGGGCCACAGATACGCAGTATTTT.

This clonotype was seen only a few times. The V call is TRBV29-1, the J call TRBJ2-1, with D maybe TRBD1 (5 bases). Between the trimmed V and J ends, which lost 2 bases and 3 bases, there was a span of 11 bases. The length of the CDR3 is 14 residues. Germline-derived CDR1 and CDR2 are SQVTM and ANQGSEA. The CDR3 loop reads CSVERGDSYNEQFF. The CDR3 DNA follows: TGCAGCGTTGAAAGAGGTGACAGCTACAATGAGCAGTTCTTC.

The rearrangement links TRBV6-1 to TRBJ2-7; D may be TRBD1 (5 bases). Germline lookup yields CDR1 MNHNS and CDR2 SASEGT. This CDR3 contains 13 residues. V dropped 6 bases and J dropped 4 bases, with 13 bases sitting between them. The CDR3 loop is CASRTAGIYEQYF. The DNA for the CDR3 is TGTGCCAGCAGGACCGCAGGGATATACGAGCAGTACTTC.

This clonotype has ten or more counts. V usage is TRBV2 and J usage is TRBJ1-1; maybe TRBD1 (5 bases). V lost 7 bases and J 1 base, leaving 10 bases between the germline ends. CDR3 length: 13 amino acids. In germline, CDR1 is SNHLY, CDR2 FYNNEI. Written as DNA, the CDR3 is TGTGCCAGCACAGGGTCGGGGAACACTGAAGCTTTCTTT. The encoded protein is CASTGSGNTEAFF.

The chain carries TRBV27 and TRBJ1-5, with 8 bases lining up with TRBD1. Germline V lookup: CDR1 MNHEY, CDR2 SMNVEV (reference sequence). This CDR3 has 14 amino acids. J lost 7 bases, V lost 5 bases, and 7 bases had no gene match. The CDR3: CASSPSGGGQPQHF. The CDR3 DNA reads as TGTGCCAGCAGTCCTTCAGGGGGCGGGCAGCCCCAGCATTTT.

A single count supports this clonotype. The germline gene is not matched at one end of the junction; a read error may be the cause. The chain combines TRBV7-2 with TRBJ2-1, with D hard to call. The CDR3 totals 16 residues. CDR1 and CDR2 from the germline V gene are SGHTA and FQGNSA. The CDR3 nucleotides read TGTGCCAGCAGCTTAATAACTCCTTCTTACTACAATGAGCGGTTCTTC. It codes for CASSLITPSYYNERFF.

A few counts support this clonotype. The chain employs TRBV4-1 and TRBJ2-1; D is possibly TRBD1 (6 bases). Per germline, CDR1 MGHRA and CDR2 YSYEKL. This CDR3 spans 14 amino acids. V was cut by 5 bases and J by 4 bases, with 12 bases left in between. CDR3 protein: CASSSTTGYNEQFF. DNA of the CDR3: TGCGCCAGCAGCTCAACAACAGGGTACAATGAGCAGTTCTTC.

The genes are TRBV4-1 and TRBJ2-1; TRBD2 aligns across 10 bases. The germline V gene has CDR1 MGHRA and CDR2 YSYEKL. With V trimmed by 0 bases and J by 6 bases, 2 bases remained unmatched. The CDR3 is 15 residues long. The CDR3 sequence is CASSQELAGSNEQFF. The CDR3 DNA reads TGCGCCAGCAGCCAAGAACTAGCGGGATCCAATGAGCAGTTCTTC.

For this clonotype: Lacking the conserved final phenylalanine or tryptophan, this CDR3 likely reflects a read error. The J gene is TRBJ1-1, the V gene TRBV16; no definite D call. CDR1 is KGHSY, CDR2 FQNENV, per germline. V was pared by 2 bases and J by 2 bases, with 6 bases between. This CDR3 is built from 13 residues. The CDR3, as DNA: TGTGCCAGCAGCCAAAGTCGAAACACTGAAGCTTTCCTT. This translates into CASSQSRNTEAFL.

This clonotype came up a few times. The chain recombines TRBV6-5 with TRBJ2-1; 8 bases align to TRBD2. In germline, CDR1 is MNHEY, CDR2 SVGAGI. J gave up 9 bases and V 4 bases, and 2 bases lay outside the gene matches. The CDR3 is made up of 12 amino acids. CDR3 loop: CASSFTSGEQFF. CDR3 bases: TGTGCCAGCAGTTTCACTAGCGGTGAGCAGTTCTTC.

This clonotype was picked up many times. V is TRBV28 and J is TRBJ2-5, with 7 bases lining up with TRBD1. V trimming: 5 bases; J trimming: 5 bases; junction bases outside the gene matches: 5. Germline assignment: CDR1 MDHEN and CDR2 SYDVKM. The CDR3 runs 13 residues. The CDR3 nucleotides read TGTGCCAGCAGTACCTCGACAGGGGAGACCCAGTACTTC. It encodes CASSTSTGETQYF. The variable domain in full, with the rest retrieved from reference TRBV28 and TRBJ2-5, is DVKVTQSSRYLVKRTGEKVFLECVQDMDHENMFWYRQDPGLGLRLIYFSYDVKMKEKGDIPEGYSVSREKKERFSLILESASTNQTSMYLCASSTSTGETQYFGPGTRLLVL.

Ten or more counts support this clonotype. The V gene is TRBV15, the J gene TRBJ2-1, with TRBD2 identical over 13 bases. This CDR3 region has 18 residues. Germline-derived CDR1 and CDR2 are LNHNV and YYDKDF (reference sequence). V trimming: 1 base; J trimming: 5 bases; junction bases outside the gene matches: 8. CDR3 bases: TGTGCCACCAGCAGAGGTTGGACTAGCGGGAGTGGGGACAATGAGCAGTTCTTC. Translating gives CATSRGWTSGSGDNEQFF.

In this sample, this clonotype turned up many times. This chain uses TRBV7-2 with TRBJ2-3; tentative D call: TRBD2 (5 bases). This CDR3 region has 14 residues. Trimming pared 10 bases from V and 0 bases from J, leaving 14 bases between. Germline values: CDR1 SGHTA, CDR2 FQGNSA. CDR3 bases: TGTGCCACGGCGGCGGGTAAAAGCACAGATACGCAGTATTTT. It is translated as CATAAGKSTDTQYF.

This clonotype showed up just once. V is TRBV19 and J is TRBJ2-3, with 14 bases fitting TRBD2. In germline, CDR1 is LNHDA, CDR2 SQIVND (reference sequence). The CDR3 spans 15 residues. V shed 8 bases, J shed 3 bases, and the junction held 4 bases outside the gene matches. The CDR3 reads CASVGLAGETDTQYF. CDR3 DNA sequence: TGTGCCAGTGTGGGACTAGCGGGAGAGACAGATACGCAGTATTTT. The full variable domain, its missing parts supplied by reference TRBV19 and TRBJ2-3, is DGGITQSPKYLFRKEGQNVTLSCEQNLNHDAMYWYRQDPGQGLRLIYYSQIVNDFQKGDIAEGYSVSREKKESFPLTVTSAQKNPTAFYLCASVGLAGETDTQYFGPGTRLTVL.

Ten or more counts support this clonotype. The CDR3 DNA reads as TGTGCCAGCAGGGTTGCGGAGAACACTGAAGCTTTCTTT. It is translated as CASRVAENTEAFF. V and J are TRBV6-1 and TRBJ1-1; D is unclear. CDR1 is MNHNS, CDR2 SASEGT, per germline. CDR3 length equals 13 residues. Trimming removed 6 bases from V and 1 base from J, with 9 bases in between.

This clonotype was observed at least ten times. The V and J genes are TRBV28 and TRBJ1-1; D unresolved. Germline CDR1 and CDR2: MDHEN and SYDVKM. V lost 5 bases and J 4 bases, leaving 8 bases between the germline ends. The CDR3 has 12 amino acids. DNA of the CDR3: TGTGCCAGCAGTCGGATGTCCACTGAAGCTTTCTTT. It specifies CASSRMSTEAFF.

Here the CDR3 reads CSARSPGSGETQYF. In nucleotides, the CDR3 is TGCAGTGCTAGAAGTCCAGGCTCTGGGGAGACCCAGTACTTC. The rearrangement uses TRBV20-1 and TRBJ2-5, with no clear D. Trimming stripped 2 bases from V and 5 bases from J, with 15 bases between. Germline V CDR1 and CDR2: DFQATT, SNEGSKA (reference sequence). This CDR3 has 14 residues.

The chain combines TRBV6-1 with TRBJ1-5; D gene uncertain. This CDR3 region has 17 residues. V was cut by 2 bases and J by 0 bases, with 14 bases left in between. The germline CDR1 and CDR2 sequences are MNHNS and SASEGT. CDR3: CASSERAASNSNQPQHF. In DNA, the CDR3 is TGTGCCAGCAGTGAAAGGGCGGCCAGCAATAGCAATCAGCCCCAGCATTTT.

This clonotype was detected a few times. The chain has TRBV12-3 or TRBV12-4 and TRBJ2-7; a weak D match, TRBD2 (6 bases). This CDR3 is built from 16 residues. Trimming stripped 5 bases from V and 2 bases from J, with 19 bases between. The CDR3 DNA is TGTGCCAGCAGTGGGGGGACCGGGACGCTAGCCTACGAGCAGTACTTC. Translated, it gives CASSGGTGTLAYEQYF.

This clonotype has at least ten counts. The CDR3 reads CASSNYQTNTEAFF. In DNA form, the CDR3 reads TGTGCCAGCAGTAATTACCAGACGAACACTGAAGCTTTCTTT. The V and J genes are TRBV2 and TRBJ1-1; D is unclear. CDR3 size: 14 residues. Germline CDR1 is SNHLY and CDR2 is FYNNEI. Trimming took 5 bases from V and 1 from J, leaving 11 bases between them.

At least ten counts were recorded for this clonotype. The chain carries TRBV28 and TRBJ2-7; 12 positions agree with TRBD2. Germline V gene data show CDR1 as MDHEN and CDR2 as SYDVKM. This CDR3 comprises 15 residues. The V segment lost 4 bases and the J segment 8 bases; nucleotides outside the gene matches: 9. The CDR3 sequence is CASSSSLLAGGKQYF. The CDR3 nucleotides are TGTGCCAGCAGTTCGTCGCTTCTAGCGGGAGGGAAGCAGTACTTC.